One TCR beta chain is described in this entry. Its antigen remains unidentified. The data were obtained in a study of lymphopenia after photon versus proton radiotherapy. General observations from the study: A bigger post-nadir fall in TCR diversity correlated inversely with survival time in deceased patients.

The method was immunoSEQ multiplex PCR; TCRdb's version includes in-frame clones alone and lacks a portion of them. The top ten clones hold around 15% of a sample with some 31,000 clones, 84% of them seen once. This CDR3 spans 13 amino acids. Trimming took 2 bases from V and 4 from J, leaving 8 bases between them. In germline, CDR1 is MNHEY, CDR2 SVGAGI. The TCR comes from a woman aged 70-85 years with pancreatic cancer. The chain has TRBV6-5 and TRBJ1-2, with D unresolved. The sequencing here drew on peripheral blood, taken from a patient treated with proton-based radiotherapy. The CDR3 loop reads CASSYPAFYGYTF. Here the CDR3 DNA reads TGTGCCAGCAGTTACCCAGCATTCTATGGCTACACCTTC.